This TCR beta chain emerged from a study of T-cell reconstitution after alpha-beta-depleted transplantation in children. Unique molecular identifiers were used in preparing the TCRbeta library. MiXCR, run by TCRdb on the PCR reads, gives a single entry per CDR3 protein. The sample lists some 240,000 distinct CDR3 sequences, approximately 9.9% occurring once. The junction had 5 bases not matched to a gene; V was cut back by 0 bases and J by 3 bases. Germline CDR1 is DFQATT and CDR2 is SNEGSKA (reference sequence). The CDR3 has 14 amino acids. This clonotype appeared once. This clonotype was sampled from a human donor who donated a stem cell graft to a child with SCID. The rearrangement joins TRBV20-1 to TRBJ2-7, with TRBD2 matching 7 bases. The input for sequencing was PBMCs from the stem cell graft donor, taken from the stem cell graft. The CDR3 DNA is TGCAGTGCTAGAGAGGGCGGGGGATACTACGAGCAGTACTTC. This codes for CSAREGGGYYEQYF.